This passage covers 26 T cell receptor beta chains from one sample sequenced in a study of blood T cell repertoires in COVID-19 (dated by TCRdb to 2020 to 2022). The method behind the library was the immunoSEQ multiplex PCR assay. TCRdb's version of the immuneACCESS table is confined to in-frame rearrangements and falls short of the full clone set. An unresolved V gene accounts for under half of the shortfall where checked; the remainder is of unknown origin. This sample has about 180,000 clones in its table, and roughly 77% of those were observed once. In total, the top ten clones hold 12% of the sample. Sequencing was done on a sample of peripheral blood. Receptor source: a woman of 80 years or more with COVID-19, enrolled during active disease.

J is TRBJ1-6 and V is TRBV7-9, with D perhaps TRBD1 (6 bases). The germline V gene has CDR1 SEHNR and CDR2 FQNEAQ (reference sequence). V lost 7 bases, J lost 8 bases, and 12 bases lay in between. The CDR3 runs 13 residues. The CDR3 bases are TGTGCCAGCACCCAACGACAGGATTCACCCCTCCACTTT. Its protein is CASTQRQDSPLHF.

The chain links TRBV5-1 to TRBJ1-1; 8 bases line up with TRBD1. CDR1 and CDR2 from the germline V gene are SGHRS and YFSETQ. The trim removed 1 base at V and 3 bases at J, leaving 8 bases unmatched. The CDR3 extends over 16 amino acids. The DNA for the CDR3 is TGCGCCAGCAGCTTGCGAGTCGGGACAGGTTACACTGAAGCTTTCTTT. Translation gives CASSLRVGTGYTEAFF.

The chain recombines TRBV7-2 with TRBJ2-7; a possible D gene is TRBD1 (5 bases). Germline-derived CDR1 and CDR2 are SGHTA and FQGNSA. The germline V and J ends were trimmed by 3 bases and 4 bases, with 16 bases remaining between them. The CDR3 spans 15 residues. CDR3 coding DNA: TGTGCCAGCAGCTTGACAGAGCCTGGACCATACGAGCAGTACTTC. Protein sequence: CASSLTEPGPYEQYF.

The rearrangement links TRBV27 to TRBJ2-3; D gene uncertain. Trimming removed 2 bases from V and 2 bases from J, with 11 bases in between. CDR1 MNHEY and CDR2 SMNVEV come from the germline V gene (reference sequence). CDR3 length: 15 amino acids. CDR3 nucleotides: TGTGCCAGCAGTTTAGGCACGCGGATCACAGATACGCAGTATTTT. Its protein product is CASSLGTRITDTQYF.

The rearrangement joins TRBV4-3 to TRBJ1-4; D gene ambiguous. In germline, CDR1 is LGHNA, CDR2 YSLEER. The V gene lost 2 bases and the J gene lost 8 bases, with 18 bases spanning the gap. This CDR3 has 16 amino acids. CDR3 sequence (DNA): TGCGCCAGCAGCCAATTTATGGCCATTTCAGGAGAAAAACTGTTTTTT. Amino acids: CASSQFMAISGEKLFF.

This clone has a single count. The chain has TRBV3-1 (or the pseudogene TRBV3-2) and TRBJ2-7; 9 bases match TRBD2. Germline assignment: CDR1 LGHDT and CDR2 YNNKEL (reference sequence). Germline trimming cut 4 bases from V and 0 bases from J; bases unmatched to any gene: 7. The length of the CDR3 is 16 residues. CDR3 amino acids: CASSPRAGGHSYEQYF. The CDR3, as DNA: TGTGCCAGCAGCCCTCGAGCGGGGGGACACTCCTACGAGCAGTACTTC.

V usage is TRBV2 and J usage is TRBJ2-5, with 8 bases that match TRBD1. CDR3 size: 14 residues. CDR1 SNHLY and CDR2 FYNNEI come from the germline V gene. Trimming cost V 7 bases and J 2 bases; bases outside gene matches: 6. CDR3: CASTGQGSQETQYF. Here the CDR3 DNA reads TGTGCCAGCACCGGACAGGGCTCACAAGAGACCCAGTACTTC. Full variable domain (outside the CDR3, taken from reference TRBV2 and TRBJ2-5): EPEVTQTPSHQVTQMGQEVILRCVPISNHLYFYWYRQILGQKVEFLVSFYNNEISEKSEIFDDQFSVERPDGSNFTLKIRSTKLEDSAMYFCASTGQGSQETQYFGPGTRLLVL.

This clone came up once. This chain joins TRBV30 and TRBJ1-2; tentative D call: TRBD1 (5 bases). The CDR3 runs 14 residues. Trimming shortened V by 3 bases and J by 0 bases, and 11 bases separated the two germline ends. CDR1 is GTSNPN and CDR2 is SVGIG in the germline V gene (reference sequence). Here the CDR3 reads CAWRFGGSNYGYTF. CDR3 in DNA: TGTGCCTGGAGGTTCGGGGGTTCTAACTATGGCTACACCTTC. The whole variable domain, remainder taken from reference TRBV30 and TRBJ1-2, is SQTIHQWPATLVQPVGSPLSLECTVEGTSNPNLYWYRQAAGRGLQLLFYSVGIGQISSEVPQNLSASRPQDRQFILSSKKLLLSDSGFYLCAWRFGGSNYGYTFGSGTRLTVV.

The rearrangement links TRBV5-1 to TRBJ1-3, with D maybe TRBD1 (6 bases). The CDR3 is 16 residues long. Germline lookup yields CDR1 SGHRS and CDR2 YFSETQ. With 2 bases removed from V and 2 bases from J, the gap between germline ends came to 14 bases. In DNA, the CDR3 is TGCGCCAGCAGCTTAGAGGTCAGGGGCCCTGGAAACACCATATATTTT. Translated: CASSLEVRGPGNTIYF.

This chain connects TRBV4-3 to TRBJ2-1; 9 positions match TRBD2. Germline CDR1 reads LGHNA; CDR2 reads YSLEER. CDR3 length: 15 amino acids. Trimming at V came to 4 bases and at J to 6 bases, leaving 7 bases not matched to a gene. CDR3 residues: CASSLLAGSFNEQFF. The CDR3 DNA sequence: TGCGCCAGCAGCCTACTAGCGGGCTCTTTCAATGAGCAGTTCTTC.

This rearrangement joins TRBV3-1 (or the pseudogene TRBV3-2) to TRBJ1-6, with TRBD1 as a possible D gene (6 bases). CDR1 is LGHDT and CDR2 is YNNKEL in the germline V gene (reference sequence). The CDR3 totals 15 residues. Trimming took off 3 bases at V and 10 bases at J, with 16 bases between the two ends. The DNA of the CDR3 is TGTGCCAGCAGCCAGGGGGGGGCGGAGAACTCACCCCTCCACTTT. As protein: CASSQGGAENSPLHF.

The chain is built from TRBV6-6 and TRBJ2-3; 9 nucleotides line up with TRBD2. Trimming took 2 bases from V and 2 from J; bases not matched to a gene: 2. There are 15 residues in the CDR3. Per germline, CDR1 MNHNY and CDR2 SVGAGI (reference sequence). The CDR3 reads CASSYASGNTDTQYF. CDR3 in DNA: TGTGCCAGCAGTTACGCTAGCGGGAACACAGATACGCAGTATTTT.

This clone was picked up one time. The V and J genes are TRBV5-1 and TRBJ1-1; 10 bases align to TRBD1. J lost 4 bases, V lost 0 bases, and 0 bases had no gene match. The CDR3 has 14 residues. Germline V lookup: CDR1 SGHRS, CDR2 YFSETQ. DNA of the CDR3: TGCGCCAGCAGCTTGGGGGACAGGGGCACTGAAGCTTTCTTT. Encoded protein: CASSLGDRGTEAFF. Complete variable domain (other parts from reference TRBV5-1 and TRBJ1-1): KAGVTQTPRYLIKTRGQQVTLSCSPISGHRSVSWYQQTPGQGLQFLFEYFSETQRNKGNFPGRFSGRQFSNSRSEMNVSTLELGDSALYLCASSLGDRGTEAFFGQGTRLTVV.

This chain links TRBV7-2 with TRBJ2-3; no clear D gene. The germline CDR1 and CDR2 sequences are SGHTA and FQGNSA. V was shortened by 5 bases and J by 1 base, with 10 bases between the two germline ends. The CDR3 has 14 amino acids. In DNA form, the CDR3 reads TGTGCCAGCAGCCTTCTCAGCGGCACAGATACGCAGTATTTT. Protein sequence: CASSLLSGTDTQYF.

The CDR3 is CASSSTSGGYYEQYF. The CDR3 DNA is TGTGCCAGCAGCTCCACTAGCGGGGGATACTACGAGCAGTACTTC. This chain joins TRBV7-8 and TRBJ2-7; 11 nucleotides agree with TRBD2. This CDR3 has 15 residues. Germline trimming cut 4 bases from V and 3 bases from J; bases unmatched to any gene: 5. Germline V gene lookup returns CDR1 SGHVS and CDR2 FQNEAQ.

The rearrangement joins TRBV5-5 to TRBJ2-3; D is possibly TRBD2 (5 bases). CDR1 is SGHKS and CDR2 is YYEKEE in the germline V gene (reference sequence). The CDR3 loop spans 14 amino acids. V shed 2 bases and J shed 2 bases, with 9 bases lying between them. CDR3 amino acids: CASSFGAATDTQYF. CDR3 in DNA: TGTGCCAGCAGCTTTGGAGCGGCCACAGATACGCAGTATTTT.

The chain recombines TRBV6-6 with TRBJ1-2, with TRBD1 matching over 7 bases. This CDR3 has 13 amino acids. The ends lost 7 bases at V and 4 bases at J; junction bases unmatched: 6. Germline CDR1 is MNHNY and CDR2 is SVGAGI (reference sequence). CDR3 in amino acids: CASTKGAPYGYTF. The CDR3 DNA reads TGTGCCAGCACCAAGGGGGCCCCCTATGGCTACACCTTC.

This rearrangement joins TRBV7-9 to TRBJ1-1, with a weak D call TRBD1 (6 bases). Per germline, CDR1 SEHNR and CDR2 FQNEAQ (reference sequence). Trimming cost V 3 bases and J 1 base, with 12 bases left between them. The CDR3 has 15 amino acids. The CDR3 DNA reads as TGTGCCAGCAGCTTGTTCGGACAGCCGAACACTGAAGCTTTCTTT. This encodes CASSLFGQPNTEAFF.

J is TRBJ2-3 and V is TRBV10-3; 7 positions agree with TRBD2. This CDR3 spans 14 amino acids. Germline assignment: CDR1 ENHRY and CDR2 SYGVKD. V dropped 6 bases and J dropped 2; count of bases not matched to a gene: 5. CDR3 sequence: CAIRAGVSTDTQYF. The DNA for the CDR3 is TGTGCCATCAGGGCGGGGGTCTCCACAGATACGCAGTATTTT.

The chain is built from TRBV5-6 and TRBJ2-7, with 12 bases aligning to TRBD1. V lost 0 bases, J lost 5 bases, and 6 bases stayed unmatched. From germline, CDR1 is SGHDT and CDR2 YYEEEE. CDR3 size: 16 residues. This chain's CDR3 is CASSLGAGTGGDEQYF. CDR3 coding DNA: TGTGCCAGCAGCTTGGGGGCGGGGACAGGGGGCGACGAGCAGTACTTC.

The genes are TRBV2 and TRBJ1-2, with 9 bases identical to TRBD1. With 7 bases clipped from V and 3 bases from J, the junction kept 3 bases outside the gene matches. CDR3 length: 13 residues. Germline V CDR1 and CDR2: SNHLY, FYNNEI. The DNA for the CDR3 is TGTGCCAGCAACCGGGACAGGGACTATGGCTACACCTTC. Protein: CASNRDRDYGYTF.

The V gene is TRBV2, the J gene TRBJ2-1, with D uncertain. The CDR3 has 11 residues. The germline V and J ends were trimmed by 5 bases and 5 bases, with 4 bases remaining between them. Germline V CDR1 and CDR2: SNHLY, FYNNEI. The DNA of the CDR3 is TGTGCCAGCAGTTGGCACAATGAGCAGTTCTTC. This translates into CASSWHNEQFF.

CDR3 residues: CASSSGTSGGQETQYF. The DNA of the CDR3 is TGTGCCAGCAGCTCTGGGACTAGCGGGGGGCAAGAGACCCAGTACTTC. This sequence joins TRBV11-3 and TRBJ2-5; 15 bases align to TRBD2. The V and J ends lost 4 bases and 2 bases, in that order; junction bases with no gene match: 2. This CDR3 spans 16 amino acids. In germline, CDR1 is SGHNT, CDR2 YENEEA.

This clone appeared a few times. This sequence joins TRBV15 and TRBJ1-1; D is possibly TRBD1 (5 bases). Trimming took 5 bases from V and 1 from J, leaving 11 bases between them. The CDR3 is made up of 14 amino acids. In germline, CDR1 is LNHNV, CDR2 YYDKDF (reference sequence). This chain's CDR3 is CATSGGGSNTEAFF. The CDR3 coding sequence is TGTGCCACCAGCGGGGGGGGATCGAACACTGAAGCTTTCTTT.

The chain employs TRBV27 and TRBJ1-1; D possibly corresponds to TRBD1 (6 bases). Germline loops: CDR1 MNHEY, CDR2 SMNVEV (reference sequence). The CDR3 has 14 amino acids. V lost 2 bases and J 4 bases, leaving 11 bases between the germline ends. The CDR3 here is CASSLGTGFTEAFF. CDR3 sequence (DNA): TGTGCCAGCAGTTTAGGTACAGGGTTCACTGAAGCTTTCTTT.

The CDR3 DNA reads as TGTGCCAGCAGCTTATGGGACAGGGTCTACGAGCAGTACTTC. This translates into CASSLWDRVYEQYF. V and J are TRBV7-2 and TRBJ2-7, with 9 bases aligning to TRBD1. V was pared by 2 bases and J by 3 bases, with 2 bases of the junction left unmatched. CDR1 is SGHTA and CDR2 is FQGNSA in the germline V gene. This CDR3 is built from 14 residues.